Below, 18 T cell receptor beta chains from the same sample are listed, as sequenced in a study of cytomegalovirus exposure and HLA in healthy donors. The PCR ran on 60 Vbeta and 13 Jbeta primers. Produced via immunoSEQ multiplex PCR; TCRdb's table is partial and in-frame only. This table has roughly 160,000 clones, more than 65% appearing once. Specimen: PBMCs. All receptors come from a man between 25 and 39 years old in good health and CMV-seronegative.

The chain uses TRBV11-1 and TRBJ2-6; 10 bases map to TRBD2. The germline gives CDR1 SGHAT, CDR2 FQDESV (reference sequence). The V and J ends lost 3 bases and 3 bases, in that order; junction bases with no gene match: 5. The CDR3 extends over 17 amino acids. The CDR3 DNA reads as TGTGCCAGCAGCTTGAGCGGGGGGGCAAGTGGGGCCAACGTCCTGACTTTC. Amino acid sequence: CASSLSGGASGANVLTF.

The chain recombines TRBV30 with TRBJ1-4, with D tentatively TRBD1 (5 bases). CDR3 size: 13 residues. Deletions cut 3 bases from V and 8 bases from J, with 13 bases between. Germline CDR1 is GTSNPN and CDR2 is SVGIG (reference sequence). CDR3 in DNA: TGTGCCTGGAGCGCTGACGGGGGGGAAAAACTGTTTTTT. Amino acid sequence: CAWSADGGEKLFF.

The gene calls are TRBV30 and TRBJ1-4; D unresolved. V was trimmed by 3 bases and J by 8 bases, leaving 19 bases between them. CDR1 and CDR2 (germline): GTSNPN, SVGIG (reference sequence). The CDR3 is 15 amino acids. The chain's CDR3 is CAWRGTGEPGEKLFF. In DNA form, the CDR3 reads TGTGCCTGGAGGGGAACTGGGGAACCGGGGGAAAAACTGTTTTTT. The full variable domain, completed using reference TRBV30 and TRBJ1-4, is SQTIHQWPATLVQPVGSPLSLECTVEGTSNPNLYWYRQAAGRGLQLLFYSVGIGQISSEVPQNLSASRPQDRQFILSSKKLLLSDSGFYLCAWRGTGEPGEKLFFGSGTQLSVL.

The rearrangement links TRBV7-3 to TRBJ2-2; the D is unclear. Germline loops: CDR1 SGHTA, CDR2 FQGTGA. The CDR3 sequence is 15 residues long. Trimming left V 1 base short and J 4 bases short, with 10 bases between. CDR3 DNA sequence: TGTGCCAGCAGCTTAAAGCTCGGTGGCACCGGGGAGCTGTTTTTT. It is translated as CASSLKLGGTGELFF.

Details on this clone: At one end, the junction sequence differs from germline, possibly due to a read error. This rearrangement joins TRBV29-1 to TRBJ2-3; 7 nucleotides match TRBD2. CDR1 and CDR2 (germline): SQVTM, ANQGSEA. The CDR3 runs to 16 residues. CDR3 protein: CSVEGWASGSTDTQYF. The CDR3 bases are TGCAGCGTCGAAGGGTGGGCTAGCGGTAGCACAGATACGCAGTATTTT.

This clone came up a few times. The CDR3, as DNA: TGTGCCAGCAGCTTTCTGCGAACAGGTTCTTTGAGCTCTGGAAACACCATATATTTT. Amino acid sequence: CASSFLRTGSLSSGNTIYF. V and J are TRBV7-9 and TRBJ1-3; D perhaps matches TRBD1 (5 bases). This CDR3 is 19 amino acids long. CDR1 and CDR2 (germline): SEHNR, FQNEAQ (reference sequence). V dropped 3 bases and J dropped 0 bases, with 21 bases sitting between them. The entire variable domain, with the rest obtained from reference TRBV7-9 and TRBJ1-3, is as follows: DTGVSQNPRHKITKRGQNVTFRCDPISEHNRLYWYRQTLGQGPEFLTYFQNEAQLEKSRLLSDRFSAERPKGSFSTLEIQRTEQGDSAMYLCASSFLRTGSLSSGNTIYFGEGSWLTVV.

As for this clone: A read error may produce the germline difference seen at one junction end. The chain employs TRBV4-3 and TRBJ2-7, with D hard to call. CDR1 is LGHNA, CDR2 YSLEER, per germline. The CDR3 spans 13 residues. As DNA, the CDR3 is TGCGCCAGCAGCCAAGATCTGGCCAGCGAGGAGTACTTC. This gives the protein CASSQDLASEEYF.

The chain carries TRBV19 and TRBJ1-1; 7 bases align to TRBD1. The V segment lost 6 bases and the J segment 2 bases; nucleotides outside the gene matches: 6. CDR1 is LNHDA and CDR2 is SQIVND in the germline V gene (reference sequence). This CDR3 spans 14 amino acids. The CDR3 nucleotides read TGTGCCAGTAGCCGACAGGGCCAAAACACTGAAGCTTTCTTT. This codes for CASSRQGQNTEAFF.

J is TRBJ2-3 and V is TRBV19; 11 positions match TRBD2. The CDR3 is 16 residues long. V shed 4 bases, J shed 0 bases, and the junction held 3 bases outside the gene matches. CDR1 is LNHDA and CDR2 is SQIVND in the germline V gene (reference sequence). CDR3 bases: TGTGCCAGTAGTAAAAGGACTAGCGGGAGCACAGATACGCAGTATTTT. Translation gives CASSKRTSGSTDTQYF.

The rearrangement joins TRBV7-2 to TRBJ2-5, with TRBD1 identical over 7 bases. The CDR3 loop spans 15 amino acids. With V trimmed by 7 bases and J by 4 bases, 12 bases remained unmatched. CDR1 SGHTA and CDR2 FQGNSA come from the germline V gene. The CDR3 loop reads CASTPRGRIVETQYF. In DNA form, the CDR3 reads TGTGCCAGCACCCCTAGGGGGCGCATTGTAGAGACCCAGTACTTC.

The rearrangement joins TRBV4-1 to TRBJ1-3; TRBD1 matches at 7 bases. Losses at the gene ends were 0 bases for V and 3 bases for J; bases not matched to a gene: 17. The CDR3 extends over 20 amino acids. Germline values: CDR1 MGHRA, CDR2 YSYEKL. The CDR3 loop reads CASSQDPDRRLVVGGNTIYF. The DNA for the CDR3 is TGCGCCAGCAGCCAAGATCCGGACAGGCGGCTGGTGGTGGGTGGAAACACCATATATTTT.

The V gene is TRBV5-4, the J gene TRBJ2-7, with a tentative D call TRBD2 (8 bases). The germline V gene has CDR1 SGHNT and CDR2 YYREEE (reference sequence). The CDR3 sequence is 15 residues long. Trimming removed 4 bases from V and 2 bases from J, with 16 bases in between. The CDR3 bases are TGTGCCAGCAGCCCCCAGGGGGGACTAGCCTACGAGCAGTACTTC. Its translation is CASSPQGGLAYEQYF.

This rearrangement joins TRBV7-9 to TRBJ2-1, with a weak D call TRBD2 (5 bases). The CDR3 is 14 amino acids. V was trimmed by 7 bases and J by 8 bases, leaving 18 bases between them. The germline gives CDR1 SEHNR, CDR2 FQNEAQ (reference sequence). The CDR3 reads CASTLLAGRDEQFF. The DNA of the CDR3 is TGTGCCAGCACCCTACTGGCGGGTAGGGATGAGCAGTTCTTC.

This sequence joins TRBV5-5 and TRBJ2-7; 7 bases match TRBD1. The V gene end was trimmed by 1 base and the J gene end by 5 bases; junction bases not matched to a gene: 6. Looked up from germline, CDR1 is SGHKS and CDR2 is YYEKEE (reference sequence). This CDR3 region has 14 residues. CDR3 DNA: TGTGCCAGCAGCTTGTCAGGGGGTTACGACGAGCAGTACTTC. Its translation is CASSLSGGYDEQYF. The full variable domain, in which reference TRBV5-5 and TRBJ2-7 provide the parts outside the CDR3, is DAGVTQSPTHLIKTRGQQVTLRCSPISGHKSVSWYQQVLGQGPQFIFQYYEKEERGRGNFPDRFSARQFPNYSSELNVNALLLGDSALYLCASSLSGGYDEQYFGPGTRLTVT.

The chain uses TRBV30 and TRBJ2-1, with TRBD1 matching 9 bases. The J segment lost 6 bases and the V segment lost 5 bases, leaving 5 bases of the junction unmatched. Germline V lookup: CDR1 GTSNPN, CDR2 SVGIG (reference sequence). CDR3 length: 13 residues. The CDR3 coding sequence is TGTGCCTGGGGGGGACAGGGCGCCAATGAGCAGTTCTTC. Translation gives CAWGGQGANEQFF. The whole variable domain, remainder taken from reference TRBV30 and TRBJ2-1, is SQTIHQWPATLVQPVGSPLSLECTVEGTSNPNLYWYRQAAGRGLQLLFYSVGIGQISSEVPQNLSASRPQDRQFILSSKKLLLSDSGFYLCAWGGQGANEQFFGPGTRLTVL.

The CDR3 reads CASSSGETTRPLHF. The CDR3, as DNA: TGTGCCAGTAGCTCGGGGGAGACAACCCGACCCCTCCACTTT. V gene TRBV28 combines with J gene TRBJ1-6; weak D call: TRBD1 (5 bases). Trimming removed 9 bases from V and 12 bases from J, with 21 bases in between. CDR1 MDHEN and CDR2 SYDVKM come from the germline V gene. CDR3 length: 14 amino acids.

The DNA of the CDR3 is TGTGCCAGCAGCTTAGCCAGGGGGGAAGCTTTCTTT. Translated, it gives CASSLARGEAFF. V gene TRBV7-6 combines with J gene TRBJ1-1; TRBD1 matches at 7 bases. Germline V gene lookup returns CDR1 SGHVS and CDR2 FNYEAQ. The V and J ends lost 0 bases and 8 bases, in that order; junction bases with no gene match: 0. This CDR3 is 12 amino acids long.

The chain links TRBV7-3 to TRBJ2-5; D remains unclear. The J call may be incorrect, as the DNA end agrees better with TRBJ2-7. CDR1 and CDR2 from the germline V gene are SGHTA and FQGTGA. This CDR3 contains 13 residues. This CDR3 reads CASSEEHSYEQYF. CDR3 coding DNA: TGTGCCAGCAGCGAGGAGCACTCCTACGAGCAGTACTTC.